This is a list of T cell receptor beta chains from one sample in a study of CD8+ T cells in alopecia areata. Method: immunoSEQ multiplex PCR; TCRdb's copy keeps in-frame clones and lacks some. In the table there are a few hundred thousand clones, more than 30% of which are singletons. The sequencing here drew on CD4+ T cells sorted from blood, taken between weeks 30 and 35, from a patient treated with tofacitinib. The source is a human donor with alopecia areata. Each CDR3 is given without its conserved first and last residue. Each record gives: V gene, clone size, CDR3 protein. Size is omitted from some rows. Given values are once, few, many or a class for expanded clones.

TRBV5-6	few	ASSPGNTGELF
TRBV7-9	-	ASNLGTRKNTDTQY
TRBV29-1	-	SAGGGGDQPQH
TRBV5-6	-	ASSLGLASGYNEQF
TRBV5-1	-	ASSPRQGKEQF
TRBV2	-	ASTVGTSTDTQY
TRBV29-1	few	SVYGTRAGEQY
TRBV5-4	-	ASTGAAWKDEQF
TRBV5-1	-	ASSLSTGTSGRNEQF
TRBV27	-	ASSAGQADYEQY
TRBV5-4	-	ASSLVGRGGNNEQF
TRBV30	-	AWSVNGGFGGYT
TRBV7-3	few	ASSLTGPVVGQEPYEQY
TRBV7-9	-	ASSPQGATEAF
TRBV30	-	AWGGLTSGANVLT
TRBV29-1	-	SGQTGGNEQY
TRBV7-9	many	ASSSTGDEQY
TRBV2	few	ASTNNGGATEAF
TRBV9	few	ASSPSGSAVT
TRBV5-1	-	ASSFIRNTGELF
TRBV7-8	many	ASSPLALSSEKLF
TRBV23-1	few	ASSQSTGQGNTEAF
TRBV2	many	ASSLSGLTQY
TRBV7-2	-	ASSTGQGRNSPLH
TRBV7-3	-	ASRDGHNLNTGELF
TRBV1	-	TSSTRLAQEPYEQY
TRBV7-9	-	ASSIGLDYTQY
TRBV5-1	-	ASSLSGDTDTQY
TRBV14	-	ASSPAGRANTEAF
TRBV2	few	ASSKTGSSGYT
TRBV5-1	-	ASSLVLAAGELF
TRBV6-6	-	ASILGLLNTEAF
TRBV6-1	-	ASNGPRNTEAF
TRBV9	-	ASSAGILRGKTGELF
TRBV18	-	ASSPFRGYEQF
TRBV2	-	ASKVRSNGGELF
TRBV10-3	few	AISDRDPRGEQY
TRBV9	-	ASSPRDRGQTEAF
TRBV9	-	ASSVVLNTEAF
TRBV6-5	-	ASSSLTSGYNEQF
TRBV4-1	-	ASSQEPNSGSRRDTQY
TRBV6-5	-	ASSSGQGARNYGYT
TRBV30	-	AWSRGPGGNTIY
TRBV29-1	few	SVGTSGRKSSYNEQF
TRBV5-4	-	ASSPNYPDSYEQY
TRBV7-9	few	ASSFPRTGDSPLH
TRBV28	-	ASSQDAVSNQPQH
TRBV9	-	ASSPIAGGTDTQY
TRBV5-1	once	ATAGGAGGNEQF
TRBV11-2	-	ASGPIRGHLYEQY
TRBV29-1	few	SVEGRFYTEAF
TRBV5-1	-	ASREANYGYT
TRBV13	-	ASSLTDSYEQY
TRBV12-5	-	ASGRDRYGFSNQPQH
TRBV2	-	ASSVEHMGQPQH
TRBV5-4	-	ASSLRGQAMTDTQY
TRBV29-1	-	SVRKGFLAGELF
TRBV7-9	few	ASSEVAGTEAF